The present T cell receptor beta chain was sequenced within a study of tumor-infiltrating lymphocytes in primary liver carcinoma. It was from 20-30 mg of unsorted bulk tissue that RNA and DNA were co-extracted. Cases comprised patients with primary liver carcinoma who received surgical resection. For each tumor, five separate regions were sampled. Study-wide results and caveats: Significantly greater top-250-clone fractions characterized tumors relative to blood (p = 0.039). Tumor-adjacent and tumor-blood pairs shared less of their repertoires than tumor region pairs shared.

Starting material of 500 ng total RNA yielded TCR beta cDNA via a constant-region primer. Libraries covering TCR beta were generated through three nested multiplex PCR rounds (using a slightly modified ARM-PCR). TRBV1-TRBV30 forward primers paired with a C-beta reverse primer were used in the first two PCR rounds, which ran approximately 10 cycles each. TCRdb re-analysed the multiplex PCR reads in MiXCR, keeping a single row per CDR3 protein. The sample has 40,000 to 60,000 distinct CDR3 sequences; 71% are singletons. Turning to this clonotype: The target antigen is unknown. The final CDR3 position lacks the conserved phenylalanine or tryptophan, pointing to a likely read error.

V lost 2 bases to trimming and J lost 5 bases; unmatched junction nucleotides: 5. This CDR3 spans 16 amino acids. The germline V gene encodes CDR1 MGHRA and CDR2 YSYEKL. This sequence originates from a man aged 35-49 years with primary liver carcinoma and hepatitis B virus infection. Sequenced input: liver tumor tissue from sampling region 5. Noted subset: tumor region T5, tumor centre. This chain joins TRBV4-1 and TRBJ2-1; TRBD2 agrees at 11 bases. The CDR3 is CASSQSGTSGNNEQFS. CDR3 nucleotide sequence: TGCGCCAGCAGCCAATCAGGGACTAGCGGTAACAATGAGCAGTTCTCC.